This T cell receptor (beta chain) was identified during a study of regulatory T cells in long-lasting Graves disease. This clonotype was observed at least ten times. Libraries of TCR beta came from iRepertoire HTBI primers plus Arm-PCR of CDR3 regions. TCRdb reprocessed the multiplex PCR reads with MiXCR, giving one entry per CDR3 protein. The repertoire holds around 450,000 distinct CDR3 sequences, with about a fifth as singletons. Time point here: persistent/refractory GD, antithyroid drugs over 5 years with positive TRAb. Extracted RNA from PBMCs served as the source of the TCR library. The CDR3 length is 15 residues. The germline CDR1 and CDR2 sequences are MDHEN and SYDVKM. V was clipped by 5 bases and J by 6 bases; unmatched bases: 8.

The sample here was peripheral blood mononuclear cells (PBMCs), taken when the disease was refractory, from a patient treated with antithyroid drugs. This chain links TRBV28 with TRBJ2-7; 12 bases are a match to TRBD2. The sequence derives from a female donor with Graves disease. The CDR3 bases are TGTGCCAGCAGTACCCGACTAGCGGGAGTTGGCGAGCAGTACTTC. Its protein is CASSTRLAGVGEQYF. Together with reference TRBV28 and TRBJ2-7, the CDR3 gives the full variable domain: DVKVTQSSRYLVKRTGEKVFLECVQDMDHENMFWYRQDPGLGLRLIYFSYDVKMKEKGDIPEGYSVSREKKERFSLILESASTNQTSMYLCASSTRLAGVGEQYFGPGTRLTVT.